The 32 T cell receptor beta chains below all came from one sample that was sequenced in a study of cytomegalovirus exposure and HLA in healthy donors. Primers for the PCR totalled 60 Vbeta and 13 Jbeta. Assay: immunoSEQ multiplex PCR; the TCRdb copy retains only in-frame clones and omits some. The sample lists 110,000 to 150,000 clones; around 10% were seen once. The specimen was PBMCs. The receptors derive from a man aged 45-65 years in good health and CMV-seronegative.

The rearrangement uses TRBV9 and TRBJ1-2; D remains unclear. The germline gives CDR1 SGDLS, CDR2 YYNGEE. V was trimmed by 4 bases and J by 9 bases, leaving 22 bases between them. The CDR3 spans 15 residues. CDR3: CASSSTDGLYGSYTF. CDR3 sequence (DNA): TGTGCCAGCAGCTCGACGGACGGACTATATGGAAGCTACACCTTC.

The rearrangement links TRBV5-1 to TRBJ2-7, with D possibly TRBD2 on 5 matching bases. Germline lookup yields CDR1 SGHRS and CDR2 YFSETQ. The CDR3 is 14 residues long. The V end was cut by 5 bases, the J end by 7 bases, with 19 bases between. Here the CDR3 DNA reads TGCGCCAGCAGTCTCGCGGGCTCTACGGGGGAGCAGTACTTC. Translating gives CASSLAGSTGEQYF. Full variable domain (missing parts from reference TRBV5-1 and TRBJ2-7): KAGVTQTPRYLIKTRGQQVTLSCSPISGHRSVSWYQQTPGQGLQFLFEYFSETQRNKGNFPGRFSGRQFSNSRSEMNVSTLELGDSALYLCASSLAGSTGEQYFGPGTRLTVT.

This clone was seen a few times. The DNA of the CDR3 is TGTGCCAGCAGCGGGTCAATGGAGTCCGAAGCTTTCTTT. It is translated as CASSGSMESEAFF. J is TRBJ1-1 and V is TRBV9; D unclear. Germline assignment: CDR1 SGDLS and CDR2 YYNGEE. The CDR3 consists of 13 residues. V was clipped by 3 bases and J by 8 bases, with 14 bases between them.

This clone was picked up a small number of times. CDR3 loop: CASMWQGTTGELFF. DNA of the CDR3: TGTGCCAGTATGTGGCAGGGGACCACCGGGGAGCTGTTTTTT. The rearrangement uses TRBV19 and TRBJ2-2; perhaps TRBD1 as D (6 bases). Germline V gene data show CDR1 as LNHDA and CDR2 as SQIVND (reference sequence). The CDR3 is 14 amino acids. The germline V and J ends were trimmed by 7 bases and 4 bases, with 13 bases remaining between them. The full variable domain, with the rest looked up from reference TRBV19 and TRBJ2-2, is DGGITQSPKYLFRKEGQNVTLSCEQNLNHDAMYWYRQDPGQGLRLIYYSQIVNDFQKGDIAEGYSVSREKKESFPLTVTSAQKNPTAFYLCASMWQGTTGELFFGEGSRLTVL.

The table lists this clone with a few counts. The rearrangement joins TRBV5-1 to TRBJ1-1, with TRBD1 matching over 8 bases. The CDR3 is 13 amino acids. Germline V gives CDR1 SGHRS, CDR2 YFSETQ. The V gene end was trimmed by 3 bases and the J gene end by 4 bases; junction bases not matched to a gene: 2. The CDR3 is CASSSTGGTEAFF. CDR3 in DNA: TGCGCCAGCAGCTCCACAGGGGGCACTGAAGCTTTCTTT.

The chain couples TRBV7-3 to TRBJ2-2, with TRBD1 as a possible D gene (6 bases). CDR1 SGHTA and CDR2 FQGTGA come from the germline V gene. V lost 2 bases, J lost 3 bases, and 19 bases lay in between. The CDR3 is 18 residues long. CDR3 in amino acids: CASSLGGLSTEDTGELFF. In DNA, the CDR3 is TGTGCCAGCAGCTTAGGGGGCTTATCGACAGAGGACACCGGGGAGCTGTTTTTT. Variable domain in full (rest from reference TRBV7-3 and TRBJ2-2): GAGVSQTPSNKVTEKGKYVELRCDPISGHTALYWYRQSLGQGPEFLIYFQGTGAADDSGLPNDRFFAVRPEGSVSTLKIQRTERGDSAVYLCASSLGGLSTEDTGELFFGEGSRLTVL.

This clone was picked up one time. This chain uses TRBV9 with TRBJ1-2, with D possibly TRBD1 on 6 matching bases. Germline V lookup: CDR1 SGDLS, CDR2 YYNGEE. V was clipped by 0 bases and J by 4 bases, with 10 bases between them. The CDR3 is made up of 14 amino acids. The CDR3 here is CASSVGGGAYGYTF. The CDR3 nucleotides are TGTGCCAGCAGCGTAGGCGGGGGCGCCTATGGCTACACCTTC.

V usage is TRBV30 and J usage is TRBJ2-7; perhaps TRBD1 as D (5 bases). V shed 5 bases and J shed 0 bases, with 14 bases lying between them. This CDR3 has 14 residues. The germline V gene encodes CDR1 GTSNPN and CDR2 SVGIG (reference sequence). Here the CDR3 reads CAWDSARDSYEQYF. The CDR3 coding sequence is TGTGCCTGGGACTCGGCCAGGGACTCCTACGAGCAGTACTTC.

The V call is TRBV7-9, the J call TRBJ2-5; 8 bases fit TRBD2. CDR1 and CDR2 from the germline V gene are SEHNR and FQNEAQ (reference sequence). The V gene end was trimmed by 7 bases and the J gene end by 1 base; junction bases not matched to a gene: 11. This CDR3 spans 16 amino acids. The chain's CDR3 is CASTKGGGGSQETQYF. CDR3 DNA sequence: TGTGCCAGCACCAAGGGTGGCGGGGGGTCCCAAGAGACCCAGTACTTC.

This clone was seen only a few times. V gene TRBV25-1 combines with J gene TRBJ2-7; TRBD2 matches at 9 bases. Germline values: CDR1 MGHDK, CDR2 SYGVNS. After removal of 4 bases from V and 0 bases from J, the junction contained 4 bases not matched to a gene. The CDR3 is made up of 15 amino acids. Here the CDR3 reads CASSGRTSVSYEQYF. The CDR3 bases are TGTGCCAGCAGTGGGCGGACTAGCGTCTCCTACGAGCAGTACTTC.

The CDR3 is CAWTGQVQETQYF. DNA for the CDR3: TGTGCCTGGACGGGACAGGTTCAAGAGACCCAGTACTTC. The chain combines TRBV30 with TRBJ2-5; TRBD1 matches at 8 bases. The CDR3 sequence is 13 residues long. With 4 bases clipped from V and 2 bases from J, the junction kept 3 bases outside the gene matches. The germline V gene encodes CDR1 GTSNPN and CDR2 SVGIG (reference sequence).

CDR3 sequence: CASGIGETQYF. The CDR3 nucleotides are TGTGCCAGCGGAATCGGGGAGACCCAGTACTTC. V usage is TRBV7-9 and J usage is TRBJ2-5; no firm D call. Germline loops: CDR1 SEHNR, CDR2 FQNEAQ (reference sequence). The CDR3 contains 11 residues. Between the trimmed V and J ends, which lost 8 bases and 5 bases, there was a span of 9 bases.

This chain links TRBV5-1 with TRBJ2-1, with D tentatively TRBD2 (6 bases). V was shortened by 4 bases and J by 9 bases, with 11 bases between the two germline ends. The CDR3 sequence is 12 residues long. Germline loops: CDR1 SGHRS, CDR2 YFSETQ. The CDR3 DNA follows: TGCGCCAGCAGCGGGGGGTTCGGTGAGCAGTTCTTC. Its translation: CASSGGFGEQFF. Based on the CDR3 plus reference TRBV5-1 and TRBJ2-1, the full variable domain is KAGVTQTPRYLIKTRGQQVTLSCSPISGHRSVSWYQQTPGQGLQFLFEYFSETQRNKGNFPGRFSGRQFSNSRSEMNVSTLELGDSALYLCASSGGFGEQFFGPGTRLTVL.

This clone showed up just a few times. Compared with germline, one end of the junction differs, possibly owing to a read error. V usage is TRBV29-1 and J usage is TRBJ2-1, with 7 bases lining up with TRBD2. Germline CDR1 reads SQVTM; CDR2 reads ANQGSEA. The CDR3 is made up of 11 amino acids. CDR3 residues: CSVEEGGVAVF. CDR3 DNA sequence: TGCAGCGTTGAAGAGGGGGGGGTTGCTGTCTTC.

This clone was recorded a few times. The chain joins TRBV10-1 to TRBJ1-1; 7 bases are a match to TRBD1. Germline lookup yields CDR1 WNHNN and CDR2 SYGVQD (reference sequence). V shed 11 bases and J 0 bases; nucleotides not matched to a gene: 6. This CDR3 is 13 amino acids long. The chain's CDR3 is CAARQGLNTEAFF. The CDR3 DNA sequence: TGCGCCGCCCGACAGGGCTTGAACACTGAAGCTTTCTTT.

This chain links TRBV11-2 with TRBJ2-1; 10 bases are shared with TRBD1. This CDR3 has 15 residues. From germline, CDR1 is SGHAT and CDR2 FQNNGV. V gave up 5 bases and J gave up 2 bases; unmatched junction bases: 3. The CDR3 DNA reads TGTGCCAGCAGCGTCGGGACAGGGGCCTACAATGAGCAGTTCTTC. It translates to CASSVGTGAYNEQFF.

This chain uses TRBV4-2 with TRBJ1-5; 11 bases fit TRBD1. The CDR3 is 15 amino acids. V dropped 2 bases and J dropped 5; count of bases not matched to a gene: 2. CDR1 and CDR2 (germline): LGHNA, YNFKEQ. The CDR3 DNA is TGTGCCAGCAGCCAATGGGGACAGGGGGATCAGCCCCAGCATTTT. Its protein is CASSQWGQGDQPQHF.

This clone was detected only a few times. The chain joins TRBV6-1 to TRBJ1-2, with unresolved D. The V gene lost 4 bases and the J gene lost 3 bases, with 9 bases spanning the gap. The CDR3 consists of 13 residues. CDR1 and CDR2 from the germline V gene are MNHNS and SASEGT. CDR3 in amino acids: CASSGRMDYGYTF. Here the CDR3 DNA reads TGTGCCAGCAGTGGCAGGATGGACTATGGCTACACCTTC.

The CDR3 spells CASNLAGGSETQYF. DNA of the CDR3: TGCGCCAGCAACCTGGCAGGGGGATCAGAGACCCAGTACTTC. The chain couples TRBV5-1 to TRBJ2-5; 7 positions agree with TRBD1. Germline trimming cut 6 bases from V and 4 bases from J; bases unmatched to any gene: 9. The germline V gene has CDR1 SGHRS and CDR2 YFSETQ. This CDR3 region has 14 residues.

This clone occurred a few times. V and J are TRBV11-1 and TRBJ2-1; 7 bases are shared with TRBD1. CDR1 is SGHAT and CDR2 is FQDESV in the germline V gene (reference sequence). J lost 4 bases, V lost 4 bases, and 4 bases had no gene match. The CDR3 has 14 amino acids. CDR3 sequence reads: CASSSGQLYNEQFF. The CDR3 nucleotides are TGTGCCAGCAGCTCGGGACAGTTGTACAATGAGCAGTTCTTC.

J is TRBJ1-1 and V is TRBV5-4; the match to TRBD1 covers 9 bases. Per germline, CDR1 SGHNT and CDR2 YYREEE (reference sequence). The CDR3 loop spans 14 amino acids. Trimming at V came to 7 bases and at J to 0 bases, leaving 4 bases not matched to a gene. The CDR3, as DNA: TGTGCCAGCCGCCGGACAGGGGTGAACACTGAAGCTTTCTTT. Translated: CASRRTGVNTEAFF.

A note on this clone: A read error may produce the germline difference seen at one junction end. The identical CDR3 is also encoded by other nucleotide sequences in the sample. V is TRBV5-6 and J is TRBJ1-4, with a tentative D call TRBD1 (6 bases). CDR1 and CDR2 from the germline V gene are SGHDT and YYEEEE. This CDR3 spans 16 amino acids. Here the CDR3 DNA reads TGTGCCAGTAGCTTTAAAACGGGACACCTTAATGAAAAACTGTTTTTT. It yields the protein CASSFKTGHLNEKLFF.

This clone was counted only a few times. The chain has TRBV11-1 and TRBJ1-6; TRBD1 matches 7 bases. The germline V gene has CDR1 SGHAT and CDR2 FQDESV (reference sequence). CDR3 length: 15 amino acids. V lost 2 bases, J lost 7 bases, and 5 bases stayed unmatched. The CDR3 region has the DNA TGTGCCAGCAGCTTACTAACAGGGGAAAATTCACCCCTCCACTTT. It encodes CASSLLTGENSPLHF.

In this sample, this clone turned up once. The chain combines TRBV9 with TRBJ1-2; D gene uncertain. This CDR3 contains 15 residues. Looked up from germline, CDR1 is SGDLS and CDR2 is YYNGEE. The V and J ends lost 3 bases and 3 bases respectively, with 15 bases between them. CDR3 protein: CASSAGRESYYGYTF. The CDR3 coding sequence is TGTGCCAGCAGCGCCGGACGGGAGTCGTACTATGGCTACACCTTC.

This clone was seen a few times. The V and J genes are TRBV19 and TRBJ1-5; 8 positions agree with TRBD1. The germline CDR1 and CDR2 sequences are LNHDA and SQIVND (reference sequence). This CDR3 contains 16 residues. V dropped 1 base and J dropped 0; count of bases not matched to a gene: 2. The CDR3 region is CASSIATGDSNQPQHF. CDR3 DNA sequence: TGTGCCAGTAGTATAGCGACAGGGGATAGCAATCAGCCCCAGCATTTT.

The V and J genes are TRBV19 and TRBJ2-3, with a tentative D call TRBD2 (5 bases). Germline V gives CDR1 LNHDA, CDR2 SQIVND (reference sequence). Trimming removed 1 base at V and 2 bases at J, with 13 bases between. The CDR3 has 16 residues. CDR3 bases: TGTGCCAGTAGTATAGTCGGGAACCCCCTCACAGATACGCAGTATTTT. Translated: CASSIVGNPLTDTQYF.

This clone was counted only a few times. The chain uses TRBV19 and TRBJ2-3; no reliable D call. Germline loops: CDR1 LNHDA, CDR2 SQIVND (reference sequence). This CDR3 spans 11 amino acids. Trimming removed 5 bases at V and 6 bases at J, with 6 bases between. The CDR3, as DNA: TGTGCCAGTAGTGGGCTTGATACGCAGTATTTT. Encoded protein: CASSGLDTQYF.

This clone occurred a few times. CDR3 protein: CASSESDRARAGELFF. CDR3 DNA: TGTGCCAGCAGTGAATCGGACAGGGCGAGGGCCGGGGAGCTGTTTTTT. The gene calls are TRBV25-1 and TRBJ2-2, with 8 positions matching TRBD1. CDR1 is MGHDK and CDR2 is SYGVNS in the germline V gene. Trimming cost V 1 base and J 6 bases; bases outside gene matches: 7. The CDR3 covers 16 residues.

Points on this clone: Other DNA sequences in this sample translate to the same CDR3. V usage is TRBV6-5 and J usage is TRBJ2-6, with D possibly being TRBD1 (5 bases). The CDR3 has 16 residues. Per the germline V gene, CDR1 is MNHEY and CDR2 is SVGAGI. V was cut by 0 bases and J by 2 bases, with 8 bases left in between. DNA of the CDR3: TGTGCCAGCAGTTACTCGTTAGGGGCTGGGGCCAACGTCCTGACTTTC. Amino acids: CASSYSLGAGANVLTF.

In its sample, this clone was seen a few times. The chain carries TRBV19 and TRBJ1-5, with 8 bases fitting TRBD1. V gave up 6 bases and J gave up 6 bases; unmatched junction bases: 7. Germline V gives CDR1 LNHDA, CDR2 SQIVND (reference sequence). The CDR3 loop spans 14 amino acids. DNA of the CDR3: TGTGCCAGTAGCGGTACAGGGGGGACTCAGCCCCAGCATTTT. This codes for CASSGTGGTQPQHF.

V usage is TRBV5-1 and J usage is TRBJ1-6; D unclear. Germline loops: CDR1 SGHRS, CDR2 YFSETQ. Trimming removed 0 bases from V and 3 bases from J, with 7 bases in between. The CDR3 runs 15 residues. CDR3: CASSLVTSYNSPLHF. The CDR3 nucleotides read TGCGCCAGCAGCTTGGTTACCAGCTATAATTCACCCCTCCACTTT.

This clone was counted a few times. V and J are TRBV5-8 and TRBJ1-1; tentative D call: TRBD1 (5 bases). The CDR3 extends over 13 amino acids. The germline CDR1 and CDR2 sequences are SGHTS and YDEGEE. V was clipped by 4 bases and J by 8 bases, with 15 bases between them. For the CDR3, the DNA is TGTGCCAGCAGCCCTTGGGGCGGATGGGAAGCTTTCTTT. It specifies CASSPWGGWEAFF. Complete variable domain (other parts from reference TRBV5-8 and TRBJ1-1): EAGVTQSPTHLIKTRGQQATLRCSPISGHTSVYWYQQALGLGLQFLLWYDEGEERNRGNFPPRFSGRQFPNYSSELNVNALELEDSALYLCASSPWGGWEAFFGQGTRLTVV.